The 5 T cell receptor beta chains presented below share a single source sample, sequenced in a study of blood T cell repertoires in COVID-19. Some clones are missing from TCRdb's copy, which holds only in-frame ones; the method was immunoSEQ multiplex PCR. This sample has fewer than 200,000 clones; just under 85% occur once, and the top ten carry less than 9%. The specimen was peripheral blood. The receptor set was obtained from a man between 35 and 55 years old who had recovered from COVID-19.

This chain links TRBV4-3 with TRBJ1-3; possible D gene TRBD1, 5 bases. The germline CDR1 and CDR2 sequences are LGHNA and YSLEER. V lost 0 bases and J 2 bases, leaving 8 bases between the germline ends. CDR3 size: 15 residues. The chain's CDR3 is CASSQDEGAGNTIYF. CDR3 DNA: TGCGCCAGCAGCCAAGATGAAGGGGCTGGAAACACCATATATTTT.

This chain connects TRBV6-1 to TRBJ1-6; 7 bases agree with TRBD1. The V and J ends lost 2 bases and 5 bases, in that order; junction bases with no gene match: 6. The CDR3 is 16 residues long. Germline V gene sequence: CDR1 MNHNS, CDR2 SASEGT. CDR3 DNA sequence: TGTGCCAGCAGTGAATTTCAGGGGGTTGATAATTCACCCCTCCACTTT. Translation: CASSEFQGVDNSPLHF.

CDR3 DNA: TGTGCCAGCAGCAGCGGGGATAGGGCAGCTAAGTACTTC. It yields the protein CASSSGDRAAKYF. This sequence joins TRBV3-1 (or the pseudogene TRBV3-2) and TRBJ2-7; 7 bases are shared with TRBD2. This CDR3 comprises 13 residues. V trimming: 5 bases; J trimming: 11 bases; junction bases outside the gene matches: 12. The germline V gene has CDR1 LGHDT and CDR2 YNNKEL (reference sequence).

The chain uses TRBV11-1 and TRBJ2-1, with D unclear. CDR3 size: 13 residues. Germline CDR1 is SGHAT and CDR2 is FQDESV (reference sequence). With 3 bases removed from V and 5 bases from J, the gap between germline ends came to 8 bases. CDR3: CASSFEINNEQFF. CDR3 coding DNA: TGTGCCAGCAGCTTCGAGATCAACAATGAGCAGTTCTTC.

The CDR3 DNA reads as TGTGCCAGCAGTTCCCCCGCACTATACAATGAGCAGTTCTTC. It encodes CASSSPALYNEQFF. The chain carries TRBV28 and TRBJ2-1; no reliable D call. V dropped 4 bases and J dropped 4 bases, with 11 bases sitting between them. CDR1 and CDR2 from the germline V gene are MDHEN and SYDVKM. CDR3 length: 14 residues.